Listed here are 3 T cell receptor beta chains from one sample, sequenced in a study of control samples from healthy donors and cancer patients. Data came from immunoSEQ multiplex PCR; TCRdb stores just in-frame clones and leaves some out. The sample holds around 170,000 clones, approximately 86% seen once. Specimen: blood. These receptors were obtained from a woman in her 30s in good health.

J is TRBJ2-1 and V is TRBV5-1; D possibly corresponds to TRBD1 (6 bases). Looked up from germline, CDR1 is SGHRS and CDR2 is YFSETQ. The CDR3 is made up of 16 amino acids. V was trimmed by 7 bases and J by 2 bases, leaving 19 bases between them. The CDR3 reads CASSPEQGGTYNEQFF. The CDR3 nucleotides read TGCGCCAGCTCGCCGGAACAGGGTGGCACCTACAATGAGCAGTTCTTC.

The chain couples TRBV6-2 or TRBV6-3 to TRBJ2-3; the D gene is possibly TRBD2 (7 bases). The V and J ends lost 2 bases and 2 bases respectively, with 8 bases between them. Germline assignment: CDR1 MNHEY and CDR2 SVGEGT. The CDR3 is 14 amino acids. Here the CDR3 DNA reads TGTGCCAGCAGTTACGGGGGGGCCACAGATACGCAGTATTTT. This codes for CASSYGGATDTQYF.

The chain employs TRBV6-6 and TRBJ2-4; tentatively, D is TRBD1 (8 bases). The CDR3 runs 13 residues. V was trimmed by 6 bases and J by 6 bases, leaving 12 bases between them. Germline V gives CDR1 MNHNY, CDR2 SVGAGI (reference sequence). The CDR3 here is CASRYRGGNIQYF. CDR3 bases: TGTGCCAGCAGGTACAGGGGGGGAAACATTCAGTACTTC.